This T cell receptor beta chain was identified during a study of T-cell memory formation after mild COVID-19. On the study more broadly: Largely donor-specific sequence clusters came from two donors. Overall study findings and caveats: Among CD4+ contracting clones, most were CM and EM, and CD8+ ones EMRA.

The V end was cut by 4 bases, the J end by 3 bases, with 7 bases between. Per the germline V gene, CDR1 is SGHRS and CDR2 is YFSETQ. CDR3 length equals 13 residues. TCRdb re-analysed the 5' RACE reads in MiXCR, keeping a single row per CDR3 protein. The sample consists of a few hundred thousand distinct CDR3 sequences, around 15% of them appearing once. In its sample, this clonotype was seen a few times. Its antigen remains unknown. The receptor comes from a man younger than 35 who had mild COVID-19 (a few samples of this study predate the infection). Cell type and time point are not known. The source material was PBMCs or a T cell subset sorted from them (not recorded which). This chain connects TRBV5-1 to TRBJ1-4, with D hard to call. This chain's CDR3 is CASSPEANEKLFF. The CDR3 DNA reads TGCGCCAGCAGCCCGGAGGCTAATGAAAAACTGTTTTTT.